This T cell receptor beta chain derives from a study of blood T cell repertoires in COVID-19. Method: immunoSEQ multiplex PCR; TCRdb's copy keeps in-frame clones and lacks some. This table has hundreds of thousands of clones, 90% to 95% appearing once. Symptom resolution, clearance, or two negative PCRs marked the recovered donors of Cohort 3. This TCR was sampled from a woman aged 18-29 years who had recovered from COVID-19. Material: PBMCs or T cells enriched from blood (not recorded which).

The CDR3 nucleotides read TGTGCCATCAGTGGAGCCGGGACAGGGGGCTTCTACGAGCAGTACTTC. Its protein product is CAISGAGTGGFYEQYF. This chain connects TRBV10-3 to TRBJ2-7; TRBD1 matches 12 bases. Losses at the gene ends were 4 bases for V and 3 bases for J; bases not matched to a gene: 7. Germline CDR1 is ENHRY and CDR2 is SYGVKD. The CDR3 spans 16 residues.